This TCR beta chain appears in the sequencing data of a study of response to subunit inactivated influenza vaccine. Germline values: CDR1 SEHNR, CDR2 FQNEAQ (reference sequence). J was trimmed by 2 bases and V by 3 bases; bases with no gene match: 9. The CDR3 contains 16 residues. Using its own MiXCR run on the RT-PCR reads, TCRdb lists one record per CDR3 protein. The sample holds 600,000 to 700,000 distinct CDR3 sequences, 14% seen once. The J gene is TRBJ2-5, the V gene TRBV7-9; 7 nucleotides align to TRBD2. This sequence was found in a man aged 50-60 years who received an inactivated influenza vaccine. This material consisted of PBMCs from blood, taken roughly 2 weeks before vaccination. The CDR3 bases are TGTGCCAGCAGCTTGGGAGGGCAGGATCGGCAAGAGACCCAGTACTTC. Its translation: CASSLGGQDRQETQYF.